These 26 T cell receptor beta chains share one sample of origin, sequenced in a study of response to subunit inactivated influenza vaccine. TCRdb redid the calling of the RT-PCR reads with MiXCR, one entry per CDR3 protein. This sample has some 800,000 distinct CDR3 sequences, with about 20% found just once. Sequenced here: PBMCs from blood, sampled 5 days after vaccination. The receptors derive from a man aged 50-59 years who received an inactivated influenza vaccine.

The chain has TRBV24-1 and TRBJ2-7; a weak D match, TRBD2 (5 bases). Per the germline V gene, CDR1 is KGHDR and CDR2 is SFDVKD. This CDR3 has 13 amino acids. The ends were cut back, 7 bases at V and 6 bases at J, with 15 bases in the middle. CDR3 sequence (DNA): TGTGCCACCAGCAAAGCGGAAAGATCCGAGCAGTACTTC. Translating gives CATSKAERSEQYF.

With regard to this clonotype: A read error may account for a junction end that differs from germline. The chain uses TRBV7-6 and TRBJ1-4; D may be TRBD1 (6 bases). Germline-derived CDR1 and CDR2 are SGHVS and FNYEAQ. There are 12 residues in the CDR3. CDR3 loop: CASSFRGENLFF. CDR3 in DNA: TGTGCCAGCAGCTTCAGGGGTGAAAATCTGTTTTTT.

A few counts support this clonotype. Written as DNA, the CDR3 is TGCAGTGCAAAAAGCGGGAGGGGAGGCAATGAGCAGTTCTTC. Translated: CSAKSGRGGNEQFF. The rearrangement joins TRBV20-1 to TRBJ2-1, with 10 bases lining up with TRBD2. The CDR3 contains 14 residues. Trimming removed 6 bases from V and 6 bases from J; junction bases left unmatched: 8. Germline V gives CDR1 DFQATT, CDR2 SNEGSKA (reference sequence).

The rearrangement links TRBV28 to TRBJ1-3; D is unclear. Germline values: CDR1 MDHEN, CDR2 SYDVKM. The CDR3 length is 14 residues. Trimming shortened V by 2 bases and J by 3 bases, and 8 bases separated the two germline ends. CDR3 sequence: CASSLVAVGNTIYF. The CDR3, as DNA: TGTGCCAGCAGTTTAGTGGCGGTTGGAAACACCATATATTTT.

There are a few counts of this clonotype. The rearrangement uses TRBV4-2 and TRBJ2-1; 7 nucleotides line up with TRBD1. Trimming removed 2 bases from V and 6 bases from J; junction bases left unmatched: 7. This CDR3 region has 15 residues. Looked up from germline, CDR1 is LGHNA and CDR2 is YNFKEQ. CDR3 in DNA: TGTGCCAGCAGCCAAATGGTGAACAGGGGCAATGAGCAGTTCTTC. Encoded protein: CASSQMVNRGNEQFF.

This clonotype was recorded a few times. The chain employs TRBV4-3 and TRBJ2-3, with 9 nucleotides matching TRBD2. V was clipped by 2 bases and J by 7 bases; unmatched bases: 13. CDR1 LGHNA and CDR2 YSLEER come from the germline V gene. CDR3 length: 17 amino acids. CDR3 residues: CASSQQPSGARMYTQYF. The CDR3 DNA reads as TGCGCCAGCAGCCAACAACCTAGCGGGGCCCGCATGTATACGCAGTATTTT.

The V gene is TRBV4-1, the J gene TRBJ2-3; D is unclear. The V gene lost 4 bases and the J gene lost 8 bases, with 13 bases spanning the gap. The CDR3 extends over 13 amino acids. Germline values: CDR1 MGHRA, CDR2 YSYEKL. This CDR3 is CASSPTHGGTQYF. Here the CDR3 DNA reads TGCGCCAGCAGCCCGACCCACGGCGGTACGCAGTATTTT.

This clonotype was detected many times. The rearrangement uses TRBV7-2 and TRBJ1-6; D is unresolved. This CDR3 spans 12 amino acids. The germline V and J ends were trimmed by 1 base and 9 bases, with 4 bases remaining between them. Per germline, CDR1 SGHTA and CDR2 FQGNSA. The CDR3: CASSLGGSPLHF. CDR3 nucleotides: TGTGCCAGCAGCTTAGGGGGTTCACCCCTCCACTTT.

The rearrangement uses TRBV27 and TRBJ1-1; TRBD1 might be the D (6 bases). Germline V lookup: CDR1 MNHEY, CDR2 SMNVEV (reference sequence). V lost 0 bases and J 4 bases, leaving 12 bases between the germline ends. This CDR3 region has 15 residues. CDR3 DNA sequence: TGTGCCAGCAGTTTATCCGCAGGGGCGGTCACTGAAGCTTTCTTT. It translates to CASSLSAGAVTEAFF.

This clonotype appeared a few times. The V gene is TRBV11-2, the J gene TRBJ2-1, with 12 positions matching TRBD1. V lost 1 base to trimming and J lost 7 bases; unmatched junction nucleotides: 8. Germline V lookup: CDR1 SGHAT, CDR2 FQNNGV. The CDR3 is 17 residues long. CDR3 bases: TGTGCCAGCAGCTTAGGGGCCGGGACAGGGGGCCGGAATGAGCAGTTCTTC. The encoded protein is CASSLGAGTGGRNEQFF.

This chain joins TRBV5-1 and TRBJ1-1, with D maybe TRBD1 (5 bases). The germline V gene encodes CDR1 SGHRS and CDR2 YFSETQ. The CDR3 loop spans 15 amino acids. Trimming removed 3 bases at V and 4 bases at J, with 16 bases between. CDR3 amino acids: CASSSLGEASTEAFF. Written as DNA, the CDR3 is TGCGCCAGCAGCTCCTTGGGGGAGGCTTCCACTGAAGCTTTCTTT.

This clonotype was picked up a small number of times. The genes are TRBV20-1 and TRBJ2-3, with 8 bases matching TRBD2. Losses at the gene ends were 8 bases for V and 5 bases for J; bases not matched to a gene: 12. The CDR3 runs 14 residues. Germline V gene data show CDR1 as DFQATT and CDR2 as SNEGSKA (reference sequence). CDR3 amino acids: CSTSSGLLEDTQYF. CDR3 in DNA: TGCAGTACGTCTAGCGGGCTGTTGGAAGATACGCAGTATTTT.

In this sample, this clonotype turned up once. The chain uses TRBV12-3 or TRBV12-4 and TRBJ1-3; D is ambiguous. There are 14 residues in the CDR3. The V gene lost 2 bases and the J gene lost 3 bases, with 8 bases spanning the gap. The CDR3 nucleotides are TGTGCCAGCAGTTTAACGATGAGTGGAAACACCATATATTTT. Its translation is CASSLTMSGNTIYF.

This clonotype was counted a single time. A read error may explain this, as a much larger clone is one base away. This chain joins TRBV29-1 and TRBJ1-5, with D unclear. The CDR3 sequence is 13 residues long. Per germline, CDR1 SQVTM and CDR2 ANQGSEA. The CDR3 is CSVLVGSSQPQHF. The DNA for the CDR3 is TGCAGCGTCCTCGTCGGGAGCAGTCAGCCCCAGCATTTT.

V gene TRBV6-1 combines with J gene TRBJ1-3; no reliable D call. The CDR3 length is 14 residues. Per germline, CDR1 MNHNS and CDR2 SASEGT. V was shortened by 3 bases and J by 0 bases, with 6 bases between the two germline ends. The CDR3 nucleotides read TGTGCCAGCAGTGAGCCTACCTCTGGAAACACCATATATTTT. Translation: CASSEPTSGNTIYF.

The sample holds a few counts of this clonotype. This chain joins TRBV20-1 and TRBJ2-1, with 7 nucleotides matching TRBD2. CDR3 length: 16 amino acids. Germline-derived CDR1 and CDR2 are DFQATT and SNEGSKA (reference sequence). With V trimmed by 3 bases and J by 4 bases, 12 bases remained unmatched. CDR3 amino acids: CSASSTASGGYNEQFF. CDR3 nucleotides: TGCAGTGCTAGTTCCACCGCTAGCGGAGGTTACAATGAGCAGTTCTTC.

V gene TRBV12-3 or TRBV12-4 combines with J gene TRBJ2-1; a possible D gene is TRBD1 (6 bases). This CDR3 has 15 amino acids. V was pared by 6 bases and J by 0 bases, with 12 bases between. CDR3 sequence: CASSPTGNSYNEQFF. The DNA of the CDR3 is TGTGCCAGCAGCCCTACAGGGAACTCCTACAATGAGCAGTTCTTC.

The chain joins TRBV4-1 to TRBJ1-5, with 7 bases fitting TRBD1. The CDR3 totals 15 residues. Trimming at V came to 4 bases and at J to 4 bases, leaving 7 bases not matched to a gene. Per the germline V gene, CDR1 is MGHRA and CDR2 is YSYEKL. The CDR3 loop reads CASSPTGRVNQPQHF. CDR3 bases: TGCGCCAGCAGCCCGACAGGGAGGGTTAATCAGCCCCAGCATTTT.

This rearrangement joins TRBV4-2 to TRBJ2-3; weak D call: TRBD1 (6 bases). V shed 4 bases and J shed 2 bases, with 16 bases lying between them. The CDR3 extends over 16 amino acids. Germline V gene sequence: CDR1 LGHNA, CDR2 YNFKEQ. CDR3 amino acids: CASSPDEGVNTDTQYF. The CDR3 DNA reads as TGTGCCAGCAGCCCGGACGAGGGGGTTAACACAGATACGCAGTATTTT.

The chain couples TRBV9 to TRBJ2-1, with 10 bases matching TRBD2. There are 18 residues in the CDR3. The germline V gene encodes CDR1 SGDLS and CDR2 YYNGEE. V dropped 0 bases and J dropped 0; count of bases not matched to a gene: 6. CDR3 DNA sequence: TGTGCCAGCAGCGTAGATTTTAGCGGGAGGATCTCCTACAATGAGCAGTTCTTC. The encoded protein is CASSVDFSGRISYNEQFF.

This chain connects TRBV20-1 to TRBJ2-7; perhaps TRBD1 as D (5 bases). V was trimmed by 1 base and J by 2 bases, leaving 15 bases between them. Germline lookup yields CDR1 DFQATT and CDR2 SNEGSKA (reference sequence). This CDR3 has 15 amino acids. CDR3 bases: TGCAGTGCTAGAGTAGTTAGGCAGGGTCCCTACGAGCAGTACTTC. Translation: CSARVVRQGPYEQYF.

This clonotype has a count of ten or more. This rearrangement joins TRBV5-1 to TRBJ1-5; D unresolved. V was cut by 2 bases and J by 5 bases, with 11 bases left in between. CDR3 size: 14 residues. The germline V gene encodes CDR1 SGHRS and CDR2 YFSETQ. This chain's CDR3 is CASSLGLPDQPQHF. The CDR3 bases are TGCGCCAGCAGCTTAGGCCTACCCGATCAGCCCCAGCATTTT.

The gene calls are TRBV11-1 and TRBJ2-1, with D perhaps assigned TRBD1 or TRBD2 (6 bases each). CDR1 SGHAT and CDR2 FQDESV come from the germline V gene (reference sequence). This CDR3 is 18 amino acids long. Trimming removed 7 bases from V and 0 bases from J, with 22 bases in between. CDR3: CASIEYGSRGDSYNEQFF. The CDR3 DNA is TGTGCCAGCATAGAATACGGAAGTAGGGGGGACTCCTACAATGAGCAGTTCTTC.

The rearrangement links TRBV11-2 to TRBJ1-6; D possibly corresponds to TRBD1 (6 bases). The CDR3 loop spans 17 amino acids. V lost 5 bases and J lost 3, with 17 bases in between. CDR1 and CDR2 (germline): SGHAT, FQNNGV. As DNA, the CDR3 is TGTGCCAGCAGCGTGCTACAGGGTATACTCTATAATTCACCCCTCCACTTT. This translates into CASSVLQGILYNSPLHF.

CDR3 loop: CASSLAPQNSRLLYEQYF. Written as DNA, the CDR3 is TGCGCCAGCAGCTTGGCTCCCCAAAATTCCCGGCTTCTCTACGAGCAGTACTTC. The chain uses TRBV5-1 and TRBJ2-7; D gene unclear. CDR3 length: 18 residues. The germline V gene encodes CDR1 SGHRS and CDR2 YFSETQ. V was trimmed by 0 bases and J by 3 bases, leaving 22 bases between them.

The chain has TRBV5-4 and TRBJ2-7; D unresolved. The CDR3 has 11 amino acids. V lost 8 bases, J lost 5 bases, and 11 bases lay in between. Germline V CDR1 and CDR2: SGHNT, YYREEE (reference sequence). The CDR3 here is CARQQGHEQYF. The CDR3 DNA sequence: TGTGCCAGACAACAAGGCCACGAGCAGTACTTC. Together with reference TRBV5-4 and TRBJ2-7, the CDR3 gives the full variable domain: ETGVTQSPTHLIKTRGQQVTLRCSSQSGHNTVSWYQQALGQGPQFIFQYYREEENGRGNFPPRFSGLQFPNYSSELNVNALELDDSALYLCARQQGHEQYFGPGTRLTVT.